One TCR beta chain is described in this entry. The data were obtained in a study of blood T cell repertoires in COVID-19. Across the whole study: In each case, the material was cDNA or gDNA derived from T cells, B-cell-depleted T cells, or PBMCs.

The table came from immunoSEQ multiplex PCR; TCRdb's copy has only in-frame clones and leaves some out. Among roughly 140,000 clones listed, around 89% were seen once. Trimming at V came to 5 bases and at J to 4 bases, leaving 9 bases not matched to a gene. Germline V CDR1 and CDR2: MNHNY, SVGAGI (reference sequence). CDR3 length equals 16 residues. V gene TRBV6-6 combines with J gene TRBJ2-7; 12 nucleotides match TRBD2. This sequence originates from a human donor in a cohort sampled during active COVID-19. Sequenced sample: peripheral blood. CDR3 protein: CASSRPLTSGGYEQYF. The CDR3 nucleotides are TGTGCCAGCAGTCGCCCCCTGACTAGCGGGGGTTACGAGCAGTACTTC.